The T cell receptor beta chain under discussion was sequenced for a study of human T cells and chemical hapten exposure. About the study: In the sensitization step, 2% DPC was placed on roughly 2 cm by roughly 2 cm of upper inner arm skin.

Stated time point: pre-sensitization, week 0. Treatment denoted: therapeutic diphenylcyclopropenone sensitization with weekly scalp DPC. V shed 7 bases and J shed 1 base, with 11 bases lying between them. The CDR3 has 13 amino acids. Germline CDR1 reads SQVTM; CDR2 reads ANQGSEA. Via MiXCR, TCRdb re-called the RACE reads, giving one row per CDR3 protein. In the table there are fewer than 300,000 distinct CDR3 sequences, more than 6.5% of which are singletons. Material: whole blood, obtained in connection with sensitization to the hapten diphenylcyclopropenone (DPC). The chain couples TRBV29-1 to TRBJ2-4; D is possibly TRBD2 (5 bases). This TCR was recovered from a woman between 40 and 55 years old with alopecia areata. Some clones in this sample may be carry-over from other donors' samples. The CDR3 DNA reads as TGCAGCGCCCGGGAAGCTGCCAAAAACATTCAGTACTTC. Translating it yields CSAREAAKNIQYF.